This T cell receptor (beta chain) was identified during a study of OX40 agonist ivuxolimab in advanced cancers. Assay: immunoSEQ multiplex PCR; the TCRdb copy retains only in-frame clones and omits some. This sample has some 100,000 clones, with around 91% found just once. Germline V gene lookup returns CDR1 MGHDK and CDR2 SYGVNS. V was clipped by 5 bases and J by 1 base, with 12 bases between them. This CDR3 has 14 amino acids. The TCR sequence derives from an adult with an advanced solid tumor such as melanoma, head and neck, liver or kidney cancer. The source was CD4+ or CD8+ T cells sorted from blood, collected in a trial of the OX40 agonist ivuxolimab. The chain has TRBV25-1 and TRBJ2-7; possibly TRBD1 or TRBD2 for D (5 bases each). CDR3 nucleotide sequence: TGTGCCAGCAGTCCCGGGACGGTTTCCTACGAGCAGTACTTC. It is translated as CASSPGTVSYEQYF.